The entry below gives a single T cell receptor (beta chain) sequence along with its context. Its antigen is as yet unknown. Measured with immunoSEQ multiplex PCR; TCRdb has only the in-frame clones, and not every one. The repertoire includes 30,000 to 35,000 clones, about 89% of them detected once, and 20% to 30% sits in the top ten. This sample was included in a study of OX40 agonist ivuxolimab in advanced cancers. Study results and caveats: At 0.1 to 3.0 mg/kg, CD4+ and CD8+ blood T cells expanded clonally by week 6.

Sequencing was performed on CD4+ or CD8+ T cells sorted from blood, taken in a trial of the OX40 agonist ivuxolimab. This sequence originates from an adult with an advanced solid tumor such as melanoma, head and neck, liver or kidney cancer.

The CDR3 sequence is CASTLPGGLNEKLFF. The CDR3 bases are TGTGCCAGCACGTTGCCAGGGGGCCTTAATGAAAAACTGTTTTTT. J is TRBJ1-4 and V is TRBV28, with 8 bases identical to TRBD1. Losses at the gene ends were 7 bases for V and 4 bases for J; bases not matched to a gene: 8. Germline-derived CDR1 and CDR2 are MDHEN and SYDVKM. The CDR3 runs to 15 residues.